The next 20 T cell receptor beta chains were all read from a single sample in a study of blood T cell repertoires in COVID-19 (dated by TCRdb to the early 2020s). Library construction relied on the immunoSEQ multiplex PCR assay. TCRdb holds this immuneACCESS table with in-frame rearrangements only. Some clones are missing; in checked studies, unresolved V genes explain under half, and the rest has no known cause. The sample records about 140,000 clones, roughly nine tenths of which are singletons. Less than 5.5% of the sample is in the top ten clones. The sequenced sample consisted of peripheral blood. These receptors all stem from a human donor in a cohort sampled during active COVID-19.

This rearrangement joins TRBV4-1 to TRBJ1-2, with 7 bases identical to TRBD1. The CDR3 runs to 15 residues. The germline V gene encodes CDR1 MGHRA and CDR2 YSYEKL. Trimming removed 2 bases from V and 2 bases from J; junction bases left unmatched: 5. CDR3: CASSQPGTDNYGYTF. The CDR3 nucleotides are TGCGCCAGCAGCCAACCCGGGACAGACAACTATGGCTACACCTTC.

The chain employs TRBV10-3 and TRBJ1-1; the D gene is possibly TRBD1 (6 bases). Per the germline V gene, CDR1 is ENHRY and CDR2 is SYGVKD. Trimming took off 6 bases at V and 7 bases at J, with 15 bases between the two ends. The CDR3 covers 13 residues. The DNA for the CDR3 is TGTGCCATCAGCGAGCGACAGGACCTTGAAGCTTTCTTT. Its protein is CAISERQDLEAFF.

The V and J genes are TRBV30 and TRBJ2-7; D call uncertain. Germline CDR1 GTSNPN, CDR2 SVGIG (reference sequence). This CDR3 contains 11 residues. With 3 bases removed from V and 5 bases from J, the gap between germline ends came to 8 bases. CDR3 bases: TGTGCCTGGAGAACGACACACGAGCAGTACTTC. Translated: CAWRTTHEQYF. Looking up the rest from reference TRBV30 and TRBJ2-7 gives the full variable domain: SQTIHQWPATLVQPVGSPLSLECTVEGTSNPNLYWYRQAAGRGLQLLFYSVGIGQISSEVPQNLSASRPQDRQFILSSKKLLLSDSGFYLCAWRTTHEQYFGPGTRLTVT.

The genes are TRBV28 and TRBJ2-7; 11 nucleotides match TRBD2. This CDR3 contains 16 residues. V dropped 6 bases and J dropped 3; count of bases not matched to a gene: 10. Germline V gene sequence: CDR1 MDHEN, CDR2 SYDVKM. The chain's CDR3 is CASSSSLAGGNYEQYF. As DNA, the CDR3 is TGTGCCAGCAGCAGCTCCTTAGCGGGGGGGAACTACGAGCAGTACTTC.

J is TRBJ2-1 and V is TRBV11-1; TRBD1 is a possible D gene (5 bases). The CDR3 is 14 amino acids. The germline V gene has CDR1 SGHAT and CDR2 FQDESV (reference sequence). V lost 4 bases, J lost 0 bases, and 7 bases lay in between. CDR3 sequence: CASSSGSSYNEQFF. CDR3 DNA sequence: TGTGCCAGCAGCTCAGGGTCCTCCTACAATGAGCAGTTCTTC.

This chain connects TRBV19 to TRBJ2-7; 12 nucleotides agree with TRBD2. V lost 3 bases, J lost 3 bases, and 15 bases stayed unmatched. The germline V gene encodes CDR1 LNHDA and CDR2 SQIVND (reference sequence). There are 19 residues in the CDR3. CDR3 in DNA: TGTGCCAGTAGTATTCGCTCGGTCGGACTAGCGGGGCTTCACTACGAGCAGTACTTC. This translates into CASSIRSVGLAGLHYEQYF.

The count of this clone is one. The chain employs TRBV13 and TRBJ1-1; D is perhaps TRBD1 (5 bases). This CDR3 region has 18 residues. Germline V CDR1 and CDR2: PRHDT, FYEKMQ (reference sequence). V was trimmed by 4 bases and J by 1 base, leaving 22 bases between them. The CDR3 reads CASSSIKPIQGWNTEAFF. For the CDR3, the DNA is TGTGCCAGCAGCTCCATCAAACCAATTCAGGGTTGGAACACTGAAGCTTTCTTT.

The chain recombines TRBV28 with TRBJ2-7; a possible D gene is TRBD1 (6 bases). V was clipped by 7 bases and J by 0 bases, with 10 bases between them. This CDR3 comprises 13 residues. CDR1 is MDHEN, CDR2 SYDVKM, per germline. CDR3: CASKLTGSYEQYF. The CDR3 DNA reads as TGTGCCAGCAAACTGACAGGCTCCTACGAGCAGTACTTC.

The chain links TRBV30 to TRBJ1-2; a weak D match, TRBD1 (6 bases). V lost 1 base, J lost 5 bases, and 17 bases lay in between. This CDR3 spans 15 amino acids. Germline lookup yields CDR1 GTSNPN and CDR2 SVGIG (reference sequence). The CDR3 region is CAWSELPGGLYGYTF. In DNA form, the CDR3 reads TGTGCCTGGAGTGAACTGCCGGGGGGCCTGTATGGCTACACCTTC.

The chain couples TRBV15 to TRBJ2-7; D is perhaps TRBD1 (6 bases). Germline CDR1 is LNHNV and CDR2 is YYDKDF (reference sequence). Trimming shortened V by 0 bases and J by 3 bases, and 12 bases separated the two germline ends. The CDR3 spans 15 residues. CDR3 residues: CATSRDRGSHYEQYF. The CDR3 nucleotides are TGTGCCACCAGCAGAGACAGGGGTAGCCACTACGAGCAGTACTTC.

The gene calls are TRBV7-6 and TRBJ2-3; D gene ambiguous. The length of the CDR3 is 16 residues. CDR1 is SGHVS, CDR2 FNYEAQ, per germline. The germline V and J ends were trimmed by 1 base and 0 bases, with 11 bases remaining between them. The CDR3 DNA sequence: TGTGCCAGCAGCTTAGGACACAAACCTAGCACAGATACGCAGTATTTT. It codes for CASSLGHKPSTDTQYF.

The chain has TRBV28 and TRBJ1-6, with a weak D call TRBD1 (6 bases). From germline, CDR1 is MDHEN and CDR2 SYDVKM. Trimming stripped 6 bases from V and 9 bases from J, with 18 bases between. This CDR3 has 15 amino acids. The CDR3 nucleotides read TGTGCCAGCAGCACCGCCCACCAGGGGCGTTCACCCCTCCACTTT. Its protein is CASSTAHQGRSPLHF.

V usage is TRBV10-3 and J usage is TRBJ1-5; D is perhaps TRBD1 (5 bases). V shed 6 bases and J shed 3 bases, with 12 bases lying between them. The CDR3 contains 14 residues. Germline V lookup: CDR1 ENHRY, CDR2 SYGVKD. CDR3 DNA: TGTGCCATCAGACCCCCGGGGGACAATCAGCCCCAGCATTTT. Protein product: CAIRPPGDNQPQHF.

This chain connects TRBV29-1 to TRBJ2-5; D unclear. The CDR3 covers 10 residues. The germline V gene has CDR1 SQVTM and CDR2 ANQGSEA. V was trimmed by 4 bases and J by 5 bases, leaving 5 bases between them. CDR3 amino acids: CSVVVETQYF. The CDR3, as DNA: TGCAGCGTTGTAGTCGAGACCCAGTACTTC.

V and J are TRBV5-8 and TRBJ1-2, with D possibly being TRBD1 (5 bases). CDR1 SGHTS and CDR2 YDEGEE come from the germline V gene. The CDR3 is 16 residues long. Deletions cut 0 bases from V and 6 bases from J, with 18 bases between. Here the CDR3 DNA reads TGTGCCAGCAGCTTGGCCGTCGGTAGGGGAGGGGATGGCTACACCTTC. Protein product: CASSLAVGRGGDGYTF.

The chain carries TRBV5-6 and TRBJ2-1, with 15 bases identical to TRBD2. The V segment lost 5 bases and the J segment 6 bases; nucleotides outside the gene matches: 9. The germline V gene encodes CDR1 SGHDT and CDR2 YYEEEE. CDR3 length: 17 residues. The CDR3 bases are TGTGCCAGCAGTTTCCGAATGGGACTAGCGGGAGGCAATGAGCAGTTCTTC. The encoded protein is CASSFRMGLAGGNEQFF.

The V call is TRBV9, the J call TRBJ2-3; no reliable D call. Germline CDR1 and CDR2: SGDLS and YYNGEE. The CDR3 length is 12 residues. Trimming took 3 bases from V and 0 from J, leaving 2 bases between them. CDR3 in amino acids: CASSASTDTQYF. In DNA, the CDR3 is TGTGCCAGCAGCGCGAGCACAGATACGCAGTATTTT.

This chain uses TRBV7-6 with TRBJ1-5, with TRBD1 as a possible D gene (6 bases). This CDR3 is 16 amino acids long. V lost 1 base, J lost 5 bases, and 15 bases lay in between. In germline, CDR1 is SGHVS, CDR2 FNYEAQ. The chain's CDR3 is CASSLGVQGSDQPQHF. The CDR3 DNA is TGTGCCAGCAGCTTAGGAGTACAGGGCTCGGATCAGCCCCAGCATTTT.

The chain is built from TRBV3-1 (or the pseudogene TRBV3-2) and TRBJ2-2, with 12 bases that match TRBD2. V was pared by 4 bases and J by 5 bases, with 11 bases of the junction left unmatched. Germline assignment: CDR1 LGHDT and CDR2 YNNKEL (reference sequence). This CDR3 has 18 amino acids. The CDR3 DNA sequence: TGTGCCAGCAGCCGCCGCCCGGACCTAGCGGGAGGGACCGGGGAGCTGTTTTTT. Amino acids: CASSRRPDLAGGTGELFF.

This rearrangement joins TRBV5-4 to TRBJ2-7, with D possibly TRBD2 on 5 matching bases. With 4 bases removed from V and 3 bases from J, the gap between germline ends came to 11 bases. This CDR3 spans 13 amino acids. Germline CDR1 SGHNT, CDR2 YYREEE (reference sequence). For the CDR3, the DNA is TGTGCCAGCAGCAGCGGATCGCACTACGAGCAGTACTTC. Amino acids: CASSSGSHYEQYF.